This TCR beta chain comes out of a study of cytomegalovirus exposure and HLA in healthy donors. It was with 60 Vbeta and 13 Jbeta primers that the PCR ran. Sequencing was performed with immunoSEQ multiplex PCR; in TCRdb, only in-frame clones are kept and a portion is missing. The sample yields 200,000 to 250,000 clones, 65% to 85% seen once. There are 15 residues in the CDR3. V lost 1 base and J 0 bases, leaving 7 bases between the germline ends. Germline V gene lookup returns CDR1 SGHRS and CDR2 YFSETQ. The chain recombines TRBV5-1 with TRBJ1-4; no firm D call. Sequences were obtained from PBMCs. The clonotype comes from a man aged 50 or older in good health and CMV-seronegative. The CDR3 protein is CASSLTTATNEKLFF. DNA of the CDR3: TGCGCCAGCAGCTTGACCACGGCAACTAATGAAAAACTGTTTTTT.